Described below is a single TCR beta chain sequence and its context. This clonotype was detected only a few times. No cognate antigen has been identified for it. Per-base qualities were not stored, and no clone one base away is much larger. The CDR3 covers 15 residues, taking in both the cysteine and the phenylalanine. Only the CDR3 portion is preserved as DNA: 45 bases, with reading frame beginning at the first base. Trimming leaves V shorter by 5 bases and J shorter by 14 bases, with the junction holding 13 bases beyond the gene matches. CDR1 and CDR2, looked up from the germline V gene, are LGHNT and FRNRAP. The library was produced with multiplex PCR. Sequencing was carried out with an Illumina HiSeq 4000. To build TCR beta libraries, CDR3 regions were amplified by Arm-PCR using iRepertoire HTBI primers. PCR products were gel purified before sequencing. As for how the authors treated the data: A total of some 60 TRBV and some 13 TRBJ segments were identified across samples and were used for gene usage analysis of CDR3 amino acid clonotypes. COPE and FqMerger were used to merge the filtered high-quality paired reads into contigs. BLAST was used to align contigs to IMGT TRBV, TRBD and TRBJ reference genes, and CDR3 was defined according to IMGT. Clonotypes above 0.1% frequency were classified as highly expanded clones. Repertoire diversity was measured by Shannon entropy, and V-J evenness by the Gini coefficient. Public clonotypes were defined as clonotypes shared by more than one individual. The public reads were reanalyzed by TCRdb: fastp trimming at Q25, MiXCR alignment, in-frame beta chains only. Rows merge per CDR3 protein into single entries with the most common DNA and genes. For this entry, the V and J calls and clone size follow TCRdb and not the study's own pipeline. Within this sample are fewer than 500,000 distinct CDR3 sequences, with 16% of them counted one time only. Jointly, the top ten make up approximately 12% of the sample.

Reading the label with the study, this specimen's time point is: newly diagnosed GD, antithyroid drugs for less than 3 months. RNA was extracted from PBMCs in TRIzol for both TCR sequencing and RNA sequencing. The diagnosis of Graves' disease was made according to American Thyroid Association guidelines. Patients for the study were recruited at an endocrinology department in Xi'an, China. From each patient, about 9 milliliters of peripheral blood was collected into an EDTA anticoagulant tube. Ficoll Paque Plus density gradient separation was used to isolate PBMCs, and no further T cell sorting was performed. An Agilent 2100 Bioanalyzer and agarose gel were used to check RNA quality, while a NanoDrop 2000 measured RNA concentration. The source of the sample is a study of regulatory T cells in long-lasting Graves disease (dated by TCRdb to the early 2020s). Concerning the study at large: In the newly diagnosed Graves' disease group, patients had been taking antithyroid drugs for less than 3 months. The study took place in China and was registered as a clinical trial. A total of roughly 33 samples were covered by TCR sequencing, comprising some 13 persistent and some 20 newly diagnosed Graves' disease patients. This study used TCR sequencing and RNA sequencing of peripheral blood to compare persistent Graves' disease patients against newly diagnosed Graves' disease patients. Paper-wide results and their limitations: Compared with newly diagnosed patients, patients with persistent Graves' disease had lower TCR Shannon entropy and fewer highly expanded clones, which suggests clonal expansion. A larger number of public clonotypes was shared among persistent patients (about 2,700) than among newly diagnosed patients (over 850). The authors acknowledged the small sample size as a limitation that may reduce accuracy. Only the TCR beta chain was sequenced and analyzed. Only peripheral blood was studied, because thyroid tissue, the primary lesion, was inaccessible. TRBV28, TRBJ1-2 and TRBJ2-5 were preferentially used in persistent disease, while TRBV20-1 and TRBJ2-1 were favored in newly diagnosed disease.

This sample also belongs to another study, concerning T cells in Graves' hyperthyroidism and ophthalmopathy. The other study reports the following: Stable Graves' hyperthyroidism was defined as no progression to ophthalmopathy during 18 months of follow-up. Hyperthyroidism patients were aged 18 to 65 years and newly diagnosed, with disease duration of less than 2 months. The study excluded patients with uncontrolled infections, other autoimmune diseases, pregnancy or lactation. Diagnoses relied on clinical symptoms, serum thyroxine and TRAb, thyroid ultrasound and orbital computed tomography. For the first round of RT-PCR on the TCR CDR3, the HTBI primer set was used together with the Qiagen OneStep RT-PCR kit. Most expanded thyroid clonotypes (frequency above 0.001) were also found in blood, which suggests that blood repertoires may mirror thyroid immune responses. A 13 V-J signature model separated ophthalmopathy from stable hyperthyroidism, with over 85% sensitivity and 81% to 82% specificity in cross-validation and 80%/75% in testing. In validation, progression to ophthalmopathy was predicted by the model with almost 71% sensitivity and about 72% specificity, a median of roughly 6.4 months before onset. To identify distinguishing TCR V-J signatures, a discovery cohort of 95 to 100 patients was used, comprising some 43 with Graves' ophthalmopathy and some 60 with stable Graves' hyperthyroidism. Whether ophthalmopathy could be predicted prospectively was tested in an independent validation cohort made up of 18 to 20 hyperthyroidism patients plus 17 patients who later progressed to ophthalmopathy. For training and testing, the 100 or so patients in the discovery cohort were randomly divided in a 7:3 ratio. In addition, the study compared T-cell repertoires in thyroid tissue and in blood from about 6 Graves' hyperthyroidism patients. After sampling, hyperthyroidism patients received methimazole starting at 30 mg daily, and ophthalmopathy patients received high-dose intravenous methylprednisolone. The libraries were constructed in a second round of multiplex PCR and then size-selected and purified. Sequencing of the libraries was done on an Illumina HiSeq2000 using paired-end 100 bp reads. Raw data were processed with SOAPnuke, discarding reads with adapters, uncalled bases, mean Phred below 15, or no exact constant-primer or identifier match. High-quality paired reads were merged using COPE v1.2.5, and each unique nucleotide sequence was defined as a clonotype. MiTCR v1.1 was used to align clonotypes to the IMGT TRBV, TRBD and TRBJ reference segments. Only V-J combinations with frequency above 0.0001, covering approximately 99% of repertoires, were analysed. A TCS score was defined as the ratio between F50 (clonal expansion) and ExV (chaos), using BLOSUM62-based TCRdist between CDR3 peptides within each V-J. Welch's t-statistics and random forest reduced around 510 V-J features to around 14, which were used in a naive Bayes classifier (R e1071). No statistical method was used to set the sample size in advance, and investigators knew the group allocation. TCR Vbeta CDR3 sequencing of 140 or so peripheral blood samples (over 40 ophthalmopathy, some 75 hyperthyroidism and around 17 progressor patients) is reported in the paper.

Rearrangement joined TRBV12-5 to TRBJ2-1; 12 nucleotides in the junction match TRBD1. Here the sequenced sample was peripheral blood mononuclear cells (PBMCs), taken at new diagnosis, from a patient treated with antithyroid drugs. The TCR sequence derives from a man aged 35 to 55 with Graves disease. Donor details come from another sample of the same person, matched by shared clones. Read as DNA, the sequence is TGTGCTAGTGGTCCCGGGACAGGGGGCGCTGGAAGGGAGTTCTTC. This is translated as CASGPGTGGAGREFF. Full variable domain (CDR3 extended with the reference TRBV12-5 and TRBJ2-1 proteins): DARVTQTPRHKVTEMGQEVTMRCQPILGHNTVFWYRQTMMQGLELLAYFRNRAPLDDSGMPKDRFSAEMPDATLATLKIQPSEPRDSAVYFCASGPGTGGAGREFFGPGTRLTVL.